This is a list of T cell receptor beta chains from one sample in a study of early T cells in non-severe SARS-CoV-2 infection. Using its own MiXCR run on the 5' RACE reads, TCRdb lists one record per CDR3 protein. The sample carries under 95,000 distinct CDR3 sequences, 15% recorded once. Sequenced material: whole blood. The receptors originated from an adult who was a healthcare worker with PCR-confirmed SARS-CoV-2 infection or an uninfected control (not recorded which). CDR3s include the opening cysteine and the closing phenylalanine or tryptophan. D genes are given only for firm matches. The size entry is marked missing in some rows and otherwise reads once, few, many or a size class.

clone_size,d_call,j_call,v_call,cdr3_aa
many,TRBD2,TRBJ2-7,TRBV5-6,CASSLVSTSGSSYEQYF
few,TRBD2,TRBJ2-1,TRBV11-1,CASSQTLGTSGNNEQFF
many,TRBD2,TRBJ2-1,TRBV7-2,CASSLGGSRGEQFF
NA,NA,TRBJ1-4,TRBV3-1,CASSQDMGPMNEKLFF
few,NA,TRBJ2-5,TRBV27,CASSPSFQETQYF
few,TRBD2,TRBJ2-1,TRBV11-3,CASSLDPTGGRNEQFF
many,NA,TRBJ2-7,TRBV27,CASSLQRSGTYEQYF
few,NA,TRBJ1-1,TRBV27,CASSPLGRTEAFF
many,TRBD2,TRBJ2-3,TRBV5-1,CASTTGGPTDTQYF
many,TRBD2,TRBJ2-3,TRBV20-1,CSARSLGGTQYF
many,NA,TRBJ2-5,TRBV14,CASSPRGLPETQYF
few,NA,TRBJ2-1,TRBV13,CASRKGGGSYNEQFF
few,NA,TRBJ2-2,TRBV28,CASSLPGAGSSGELFF
few,NA,TRBJ2-5,TRBV5-8,CASSLFGVEETQYF
NA,NA,TRBJ1-2,TRBV28,CATSQGAYGYTF
NA,NA,TRBJ1-2,TRBV19,CASSLTENYGYTF
few,TRBD1,TRBJ2-1,TRBV29-1,CSAHGQEIYNEQFF
few,TRBD1,TRBJ1-1,TRBV6-5,CASSYGGQGNTEAFF
NA,NA,TRBJ2-5,TRBV29-1,CSVVLGETQYF
many,TRBD2,TRBJ2-7,TRBV11-2,CASSGTGTSGTRTYEQYF
few,NA,TRBJ2-3,TRBV5-6,CASSSTAYTQYF
few,NA,TRBJ2-7,TRBV14,CASSQNFPTYEQYF
many,NA,TRBJ2-1,TRBV21-1,CASSRYLGDEQFF
NA,NA,TRBJ2-1,TRBV12-3/TRBV12-4,CASSPRQKQFF
many,NA,TRBJ2-6,TRBV10-3,CAITRGSGANVLTF
few,TRBD1,TRBJ2-5,TRBV7-8,CASRRDRGRGPVEETQYF
NA,NA,TRBJ2-1,TRBV21-1,CASSPLLAGDSNEQFF
few,NA,TRBJ2-3,TRBV12-3/TRBV12-4,CASSWGDTQYF
few,NA,TRBJ2-1,TRBV20-1,CSARGREQFF
NA,TRBD1,TRBJ1-1,TRBV29-1,CSVVQGASRNTEAFF
NA,NA,TRBJ2-3,TRBV6-5,CASIGSGVGSDTQYF
NA,NA,TRBJ1-6,TRBV25-1,CASSESQVSYNSPLHF
NA,NA,TRBJ2-7,TRBV18,CASSPRGNLEQYF